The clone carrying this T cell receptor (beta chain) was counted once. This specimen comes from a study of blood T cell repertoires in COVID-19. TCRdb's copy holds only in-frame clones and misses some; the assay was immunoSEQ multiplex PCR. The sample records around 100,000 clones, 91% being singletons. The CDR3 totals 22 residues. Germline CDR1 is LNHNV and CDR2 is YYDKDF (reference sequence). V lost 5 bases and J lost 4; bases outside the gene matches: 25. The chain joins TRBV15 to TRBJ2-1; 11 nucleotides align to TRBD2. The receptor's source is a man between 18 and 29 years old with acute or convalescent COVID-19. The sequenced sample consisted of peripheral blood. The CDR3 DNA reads TGTGCCACCAGCCCAAACCCAGGACTAGCGGGCGTACCGATGGGCAATTACAATGAGCAGTTCTTC. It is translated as CATSPNPGLAGVPMGNYNEQFF.